These 3 T cell receptor beta chains originate from one sample sequenced in a study of blood T cell repertoires in COVID-19 (dated by TCRdb to about 2020). Libraries came from the immunoSEQ multiplex PCR assay. TCRdb carries this immuneACCESS record with in-frame sequences only. Its versions omit some clonotypes, under half of them owing to an unresolved V gene in the studies checked, with the rest unexplained. The sample data list more than 250,000 clones, and roughly 90% of these were observed just once. Jointly, the top ten make up 5% to 7.5% of the sample. Source material: peripheral blood. The receptors stem from a man aged 18 to 30 who had recovered from COVID-19.

The V call is TRBV4-1, the J call TRBJ2-1; 12 positions match TRBD2. The CDR3 has 16 amino acids. CDR1 MGHRA and CDR2 YSYEKL come from the germline V gene. Trimming removed 4 bases from V and 2 bases from J; junction bases left unmatched: 3. The CDR3 protein is CASSRTSGNPYNEQFF. The CDR3 nucleotides read TGCGCCAGCAGCCGGACTAGCGGGAATCCCTACAATGAGCAGTTCTTC.

The chain links TRBV12-3 or TRBV12-4 to TRBJ2-5; D is uncertain. The CDR3 runs 12 residues. V shed 3 bases and J shed 10 bases, with 12 bases lying between them. The CDR3, as DNA: TGTGCCAGCAGTTTTAACTATTTCGACCAGTACTTC. Its translation: CASSFNYFDQYF.

The rearrangement joins TRBV18 to TRBJ1-1; D uncertain. The CDR3 sequence is 16 residues long. Trimming removed 1 base from V and 0 bases from J, with 12 bases in between. Germline values: CDR1 KGHSH, CDR2 LQKENI. CDR3 in DNA: TGTGCCAGCTCACCACTGGGCGGGCAACTGAACACTGAAGCTTTCTTT. This encodes CASSPLGGQLNTEAFF.